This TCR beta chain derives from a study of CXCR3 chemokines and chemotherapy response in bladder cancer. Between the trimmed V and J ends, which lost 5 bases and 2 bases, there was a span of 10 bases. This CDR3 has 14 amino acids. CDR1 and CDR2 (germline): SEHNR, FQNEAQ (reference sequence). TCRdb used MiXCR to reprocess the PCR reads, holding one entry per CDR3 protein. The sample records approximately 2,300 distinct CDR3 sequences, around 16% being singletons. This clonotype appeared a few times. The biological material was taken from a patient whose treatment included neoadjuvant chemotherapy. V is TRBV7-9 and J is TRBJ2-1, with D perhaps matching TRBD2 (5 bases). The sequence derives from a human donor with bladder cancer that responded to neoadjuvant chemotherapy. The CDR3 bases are TGTGCCAGCAGCGATAGCGTCACCTACAATGAGCAGTTCTTC. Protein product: CASSDSVTYNEQFF.